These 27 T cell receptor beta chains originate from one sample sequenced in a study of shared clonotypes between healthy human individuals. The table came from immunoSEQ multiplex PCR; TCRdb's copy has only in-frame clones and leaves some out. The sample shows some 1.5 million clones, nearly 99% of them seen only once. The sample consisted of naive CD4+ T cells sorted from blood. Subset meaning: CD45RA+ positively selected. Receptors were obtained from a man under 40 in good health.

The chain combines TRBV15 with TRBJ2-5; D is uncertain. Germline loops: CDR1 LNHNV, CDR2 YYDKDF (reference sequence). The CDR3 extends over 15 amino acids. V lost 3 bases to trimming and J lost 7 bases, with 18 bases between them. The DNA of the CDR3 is TGTGCCACCAGCAGCGACGGAGTCCGAAGAGTGACCCAGTACTTC. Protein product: CATSSDGVRRVTQYF.

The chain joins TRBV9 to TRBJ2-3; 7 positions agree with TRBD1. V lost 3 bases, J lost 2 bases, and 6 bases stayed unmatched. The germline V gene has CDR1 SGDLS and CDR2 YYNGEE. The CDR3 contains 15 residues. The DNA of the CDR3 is TGTGCCAGCAGCGCCGGGACAGCCTTCACAGATACGCAGTATTTT. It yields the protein CASSAGTAFTDTQYF. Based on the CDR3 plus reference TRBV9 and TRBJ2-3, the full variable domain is DSGVTQTPKHLITATGQRVTLRCSPRSGDLSVYWYQQSLDQGLQFLIQYYNGEERAKGNILERFSAQQFPDLHSELNLSSLELGDSALYFCASSAGTAFTDTQYFGPGTRLTVL.

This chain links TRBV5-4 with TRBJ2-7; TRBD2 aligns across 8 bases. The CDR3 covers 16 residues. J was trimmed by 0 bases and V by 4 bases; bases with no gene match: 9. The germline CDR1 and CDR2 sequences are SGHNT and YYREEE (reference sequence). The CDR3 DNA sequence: TGTGCCAGCAGCCTTAGCGGGGATAGATTCTCCTACGAGCAGTACTTC. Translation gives CASSLSGDRFSYEQYF.

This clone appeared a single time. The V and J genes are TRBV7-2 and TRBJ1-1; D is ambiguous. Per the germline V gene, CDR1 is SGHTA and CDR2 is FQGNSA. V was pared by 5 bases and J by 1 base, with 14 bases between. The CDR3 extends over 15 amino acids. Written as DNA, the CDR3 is TGTGCCAGCAGCCCCCAGAGTGGTACGAACACTGAAGCTTTCTTT. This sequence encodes CASSPQSGTNTEAFF.

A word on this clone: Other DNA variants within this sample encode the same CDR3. The CDR3 DNA follows: TGCGCCAGCAGCTTGGGGCTAGCGGGAGTCTCAGATACGCAGTATTTT. Its protein product is CASSLGLAGVSDTQYF. The genes are TRBV5-1 and TRBJ2-3; 10 bases line up with TRBD2. The CDR3 contains 16 residues. After removal of 0 bases from V and 4 bases from J, the junction contained 5 bases not matched to a gene. From germline, CDR1 is SGHRS and CDR2 YFSETQ.

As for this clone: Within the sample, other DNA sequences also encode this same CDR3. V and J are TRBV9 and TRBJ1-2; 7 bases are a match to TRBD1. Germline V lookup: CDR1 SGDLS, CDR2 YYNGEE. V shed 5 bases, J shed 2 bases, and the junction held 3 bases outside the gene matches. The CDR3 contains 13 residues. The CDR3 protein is CASSEQGNYGYTF. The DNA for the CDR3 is TGTGCCAGCAGTGAACAGGGGAACTATGGCTACACCTTC.

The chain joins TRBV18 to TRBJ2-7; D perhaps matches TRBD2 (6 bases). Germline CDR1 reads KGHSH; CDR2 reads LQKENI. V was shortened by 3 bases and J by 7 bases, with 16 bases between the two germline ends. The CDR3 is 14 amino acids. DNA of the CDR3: TGTGCCAGCTCACCCGTGGGAGGCCTGCGGGAGCAGTACTTC. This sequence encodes CASSPVGGLREQYF.

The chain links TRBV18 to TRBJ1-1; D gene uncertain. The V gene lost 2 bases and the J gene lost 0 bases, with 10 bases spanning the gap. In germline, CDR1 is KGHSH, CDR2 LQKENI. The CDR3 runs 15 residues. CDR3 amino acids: CASSPGRSLNTEAFF. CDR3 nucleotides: TGTGCCAGCTCACCAGGGCGCAGTTTGAACACTGAAGCTTTCTTT.

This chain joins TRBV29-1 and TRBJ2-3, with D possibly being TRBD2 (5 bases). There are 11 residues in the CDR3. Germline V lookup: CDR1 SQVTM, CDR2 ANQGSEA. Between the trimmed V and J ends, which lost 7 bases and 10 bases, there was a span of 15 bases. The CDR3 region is CSACSGSAQYF. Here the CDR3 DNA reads TGCAGCGCCTGTAGTGGGAGCGCGCAGTATTTT.

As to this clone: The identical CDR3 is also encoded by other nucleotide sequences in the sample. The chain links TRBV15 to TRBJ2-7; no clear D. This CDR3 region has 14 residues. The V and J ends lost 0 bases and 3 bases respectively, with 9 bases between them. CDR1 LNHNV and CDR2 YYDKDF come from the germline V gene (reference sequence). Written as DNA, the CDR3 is TGTGCCACCAGCAGAGATTTGGGGAACTACGAGCAGTACTTC. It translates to CATSRDLGNYEQYF.

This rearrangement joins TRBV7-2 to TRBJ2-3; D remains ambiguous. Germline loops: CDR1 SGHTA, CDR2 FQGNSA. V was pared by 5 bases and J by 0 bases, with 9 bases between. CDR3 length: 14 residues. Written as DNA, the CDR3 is TGTGCCAGCAGCCGTAGGGTGAGCACAGATACGCAGTATTTT. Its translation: CASSRRVSTDTQYF. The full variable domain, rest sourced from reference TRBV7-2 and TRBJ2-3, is GAGVSQSPSNKVTEKGKDVELRCDPISGHTALYWYRQSLGQGLEFLIYFQGNSAPDKSGLPSDRFSAERTGGSVSTLTIQRTQQEDSAVYLCASSRRVSTDTQYFGPGTRLTVL.

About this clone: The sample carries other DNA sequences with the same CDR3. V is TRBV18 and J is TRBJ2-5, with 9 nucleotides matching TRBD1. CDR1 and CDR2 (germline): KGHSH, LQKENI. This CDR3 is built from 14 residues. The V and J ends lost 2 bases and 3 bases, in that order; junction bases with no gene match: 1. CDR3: CASSPRQGEETQYF. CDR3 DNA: TGTGCCAGCTCACCAAGACAGGGGGAAGAGACCCAGTACTTC.

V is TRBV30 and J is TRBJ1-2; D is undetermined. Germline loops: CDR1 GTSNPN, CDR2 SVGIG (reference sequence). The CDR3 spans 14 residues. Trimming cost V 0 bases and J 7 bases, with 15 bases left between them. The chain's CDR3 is CAWSVLMEAGGYTF. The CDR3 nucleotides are TGTGCCTGGAGTGTATTGATGGAGGCAGGTGGCTACACCTTC.

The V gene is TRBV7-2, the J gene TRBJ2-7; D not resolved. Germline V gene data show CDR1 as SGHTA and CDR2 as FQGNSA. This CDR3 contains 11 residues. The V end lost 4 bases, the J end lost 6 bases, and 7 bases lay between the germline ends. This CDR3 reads CASSSRAEQYF. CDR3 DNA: TGTGCCAGCAGCTCACGGGCCGAGCAGTACTTC.

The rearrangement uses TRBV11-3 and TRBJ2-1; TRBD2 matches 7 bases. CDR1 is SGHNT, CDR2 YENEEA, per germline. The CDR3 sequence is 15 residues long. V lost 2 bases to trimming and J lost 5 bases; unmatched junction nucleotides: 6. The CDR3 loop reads CASSLFRGSHNEQFF. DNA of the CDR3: TGTGCCAGCAGCTTATTTCGCGGGAGTCACAATGAGCAGTTCTTC.

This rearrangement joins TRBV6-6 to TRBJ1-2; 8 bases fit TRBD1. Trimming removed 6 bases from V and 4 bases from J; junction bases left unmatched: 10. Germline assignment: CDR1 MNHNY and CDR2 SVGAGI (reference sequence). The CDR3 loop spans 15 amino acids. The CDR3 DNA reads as TGTGCCAGCAGACCTCTTGGACAGGGTTCCTATGGCTACACCTTC. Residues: CASRPLGQGSYGYTF.

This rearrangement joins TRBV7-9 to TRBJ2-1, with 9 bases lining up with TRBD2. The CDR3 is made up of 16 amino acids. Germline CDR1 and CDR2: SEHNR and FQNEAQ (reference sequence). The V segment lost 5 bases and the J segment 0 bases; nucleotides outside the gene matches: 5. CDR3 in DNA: TGTGCCAGCAGCCCTAGCGGGATGAGCTCCTACAATGAGCAGTTCTTC. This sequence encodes CASSPSGMSSYNEQFF.

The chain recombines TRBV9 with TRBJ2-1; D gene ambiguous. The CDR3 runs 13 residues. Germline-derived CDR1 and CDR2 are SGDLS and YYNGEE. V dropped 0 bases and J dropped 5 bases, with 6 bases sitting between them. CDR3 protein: CASSVDQHNEQFF. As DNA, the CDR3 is TGTGCCAGCAGCGTAGATCAGCACAATGAGCAGTTCTTC.

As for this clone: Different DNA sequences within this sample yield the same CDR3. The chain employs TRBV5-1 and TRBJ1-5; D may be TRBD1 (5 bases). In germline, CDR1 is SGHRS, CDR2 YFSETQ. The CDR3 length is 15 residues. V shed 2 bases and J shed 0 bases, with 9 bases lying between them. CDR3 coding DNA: TGCGCCAGCAGCTTTCGGGGGGATAGCAATCAGCCCCAGCATTTT. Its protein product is CASSFRGDSNQPQHF. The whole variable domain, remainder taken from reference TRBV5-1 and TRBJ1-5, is KAGVTQTPRYLIKTRGQQVTLSCSPISGHRSVSWYQQTPGQGLQFLFEYFSETQRNKGNFPGRFSGRQFSNSRSEMNVSTLELGDSALYLCASSFRGDSNQPQHFGDGTRLSIL.

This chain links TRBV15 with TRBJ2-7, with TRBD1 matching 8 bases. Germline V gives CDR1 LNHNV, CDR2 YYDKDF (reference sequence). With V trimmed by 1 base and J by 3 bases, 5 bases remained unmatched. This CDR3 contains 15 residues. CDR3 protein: CATSRARQGSYEQYF. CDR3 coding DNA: TGTGCCACCAGCAGAGCTCGACAGGGGAGCTACGAGCAGTACTTC.

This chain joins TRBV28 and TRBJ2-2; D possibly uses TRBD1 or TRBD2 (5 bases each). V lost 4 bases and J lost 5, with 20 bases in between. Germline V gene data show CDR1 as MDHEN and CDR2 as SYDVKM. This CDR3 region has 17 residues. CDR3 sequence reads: CASSSPFGGHITGELFF. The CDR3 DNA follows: TGTGCCAGCAGTTCACCATTTGGGGGTCACATTACCGGGGAGCTGTTTTTT.

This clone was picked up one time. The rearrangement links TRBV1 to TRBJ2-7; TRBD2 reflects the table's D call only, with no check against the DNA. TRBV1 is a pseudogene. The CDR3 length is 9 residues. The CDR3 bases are TGCACCCCCCCCGAGGGGCAGTACTTC. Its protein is CTPPEGQYF.

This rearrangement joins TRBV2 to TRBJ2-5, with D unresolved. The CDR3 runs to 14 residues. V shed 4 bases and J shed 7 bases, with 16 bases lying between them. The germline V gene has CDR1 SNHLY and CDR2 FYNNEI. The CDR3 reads CASSARQTDGTQYF. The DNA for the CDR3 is TGTGCCAGCAGTGCCCGTCAGACCGACGGGACCCAGTACTTC.

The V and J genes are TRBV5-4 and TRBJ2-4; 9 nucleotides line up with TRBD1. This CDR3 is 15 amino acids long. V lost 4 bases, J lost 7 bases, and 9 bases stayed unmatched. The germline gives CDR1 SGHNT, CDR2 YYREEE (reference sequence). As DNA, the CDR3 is TGTGCCAGCAGCCGCCGGGACAGGGATTCGAACATTCAGTACTTC. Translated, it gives CASSRRDRDSNIQYF.

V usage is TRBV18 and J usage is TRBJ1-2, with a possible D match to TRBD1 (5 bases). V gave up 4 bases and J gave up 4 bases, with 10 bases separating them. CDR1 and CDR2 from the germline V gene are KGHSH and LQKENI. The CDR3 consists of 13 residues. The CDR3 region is CASSRGVRYGYTF. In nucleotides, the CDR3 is TGTGCCAGCTCACGAGGGGTACGCTATGGCTACACCTTC.

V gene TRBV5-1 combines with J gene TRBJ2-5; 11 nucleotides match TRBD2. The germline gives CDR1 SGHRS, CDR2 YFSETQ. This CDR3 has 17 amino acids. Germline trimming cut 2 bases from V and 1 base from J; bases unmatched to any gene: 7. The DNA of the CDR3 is TGCGCCAGCAGCTTCTCCGGGACTAGCGGATTCCAAGAGACCCAGTACTTC. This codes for CASSFSGTSGFQETQYF.

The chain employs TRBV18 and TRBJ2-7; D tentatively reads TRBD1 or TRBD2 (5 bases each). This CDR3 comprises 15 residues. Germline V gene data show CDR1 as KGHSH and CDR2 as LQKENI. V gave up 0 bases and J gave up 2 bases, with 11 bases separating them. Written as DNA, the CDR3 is TGTGCCAGCTCACCACCGGGACGTGACACCTACGAGCAGTACTTC. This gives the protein CASSPPGRDTYEQYF.